This TCR beta chain was captured in a study of cytomegalovirus exposure and HLA in healthy donors. Comments on this clone: No antigen is known for it.

Study-wide results and limits: When presence/absence was analysed, sequencing depth was taken to be roughly uniform across donors.

PCR primers comprised 60 Vbeta and 13 Jbeta primers. Libraries were prepared by immunoSEQ multiplex PCR; TCRdb keeps only in-frame clonotypes and omits some of them. The sample lists roughly 120,000 clones, roughly four fifths seen once, with 1.4% to 1.5% in the top ten. Looked up from germline, CDR1 is SGDLS and CDR2 is YYNGEE. Trimming stripped 1 base from V and 5 bases from J, with 15 bases between. The CDR3 covers 15 residues. This chain uses TRBV9 with TRBJ1-1; a weak D match, TRBD1 (6 bases). This receptor was obtained from a woman between 18 and 29 years old in good health and CMV-seronegative. Specimen: PBMCs. The CDR3 DNA is TGTGCCAGCAGCGTAAGGTCAGGGGAAGGAACTGAAGCTTTCTTT. It encodes CASSVRSGEGTEAFF.